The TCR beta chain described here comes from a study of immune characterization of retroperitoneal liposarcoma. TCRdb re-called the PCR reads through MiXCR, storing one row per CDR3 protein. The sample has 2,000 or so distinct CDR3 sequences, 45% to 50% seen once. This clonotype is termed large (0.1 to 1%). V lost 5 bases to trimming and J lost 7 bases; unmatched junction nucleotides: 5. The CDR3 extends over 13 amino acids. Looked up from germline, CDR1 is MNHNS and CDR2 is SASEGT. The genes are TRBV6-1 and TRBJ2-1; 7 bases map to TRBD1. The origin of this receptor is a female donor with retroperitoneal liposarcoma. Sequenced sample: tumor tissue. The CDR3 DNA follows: TGTGCCAGCAGTTCTGGGACAGAAAATGAGCAGTTCTTC. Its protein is CASSSGTENEQFF.